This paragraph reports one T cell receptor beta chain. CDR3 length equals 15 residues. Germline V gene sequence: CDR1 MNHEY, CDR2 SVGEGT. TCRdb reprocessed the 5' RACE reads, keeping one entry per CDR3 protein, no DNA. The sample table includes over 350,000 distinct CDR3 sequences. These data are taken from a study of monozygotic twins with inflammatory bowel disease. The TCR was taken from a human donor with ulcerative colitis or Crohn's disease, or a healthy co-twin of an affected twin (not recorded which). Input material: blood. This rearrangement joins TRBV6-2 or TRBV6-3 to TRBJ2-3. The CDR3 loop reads CASSRLLKTTDTQYF.